Detailed here is one T cell receptor (beta chain). Antigen: not known. The CDR3 length is 12 residues. The germline gives CDR1 SGHTA, CDR2 FQGTGA. Trimming took off 4 bases at V and 6 bases at J, with 8 bases between the two ends. The method was immunoSEQ multiplex PCR; TCRdb's version includes in-frame clones alone and lacks a portion of them. The profile covers roughly 50,000 clones, with over 75% appearing a single time and less than 6% taken by the ten largest. This entry is derived from a study of T cell responses to AZD1222 COVID-19 vaccine. Study-wide points: Donors in the cohort were predominantly white British and more often female, and clonal diversity was possibly underestimated.

This chain joins TRBV7-3 and TRBJ2-3, with unresolved D. This clonotype was sampled from an adult who received the AZD1222 COVID-19 vaccine. This specimen consisted of peripheral blood, obtained 28 days after the second AZD1222 dose. DNA for the CDR3: TGTGCCAGCAGCTCCGGTAGGGATACGCAGTATTTT. This codes for CASSSGRDTQYF.